This TCR beta chain is from a study of T cell repertoires in cytomegalovirus infection. On the study more broadly: Both CMV infection and a matching HLA type were indicated by public TCR beta signatures.

MiXCR was run by TCRdb on the reads, yielding one entry per CDR3 protein. The top ten hold approximately 20% of the sample, which has some 320,000 distinct CDR3 sequences, 25% to 35% seen once. Trimming pared 10 bases from V and 2 bases from J, leaving 14 bases between. CDR3 length equals 13 residues. Per the germline V gene, CDR1 is LNHDA and CDR2 is SQIVND (reference sequence). Study-wide results and limits: Cumulative public TCR beta family frequency identified carriers of CMV plus the relevant HLA.

Turning to this clonotype: Its target is not known.

This chain joins TRBV19 and TRBJ1-1, with no clear D. The sample in question was cultured PBMCs, obtained from culture after CMV antigen stimulation. This TCR was sampled from a human donor in good health (CMV status not recorded). Some clones in this sample may be carry-over from other donors' samples. The CDR3 bases are TGTGCCACCGAGCTTGACGGAAACACTGAAGCTTTCTTT. This encodes CATELDGNTEAFF.